Below, 20 T cell receptor beta chains from the same sample are listed, as sequenced in a study of tumor-infiltrating lymphocytes in primary liver carcinoma. TCR beta cDNA was prepared out of roughly 0.5 ug total RNA by means of a constant-region primer. A slightly modified ARM-PCR protocol with three nested multiplex PCR rounds produced these TCR beta libraries. Each of the first two PCR rounds ran about 9 cycles with TRBV1-TRBV30 forward and C-beta reverse primers. TCRdb recomputed calls from the multiplex PCR reads with MiXCR, one row per CDR3 protein. The sample carries approximately 210,000 distinct CDR3 sequences, about two thirds recorded once. Out of unsorted whole blood came the blood RNA, and germline DNA was extracted as well. Sequencing input: peripheral blood. These receptors were collected from an older woman with primary liver carcinoma and hepatitis B virus infection.

This chain connects TRBV29-1 to TRBJ2-1, with TRBD2 identical over 11 bases. V was pared by 6 bases and J by 9 bases, with 10 bases of the junction left unmatched. The germline V gene has CDR1 SQVTM and CDR2 ANQGSEA. The CDR3 spans 14 residues. Written as DNA, the CDR3 is TGCAGCGTCGGGACTAGCGGAACCTATATTGAGCAGTTCTTC. Translation gives CSVGTSGTYIEQFF.

The rearrangement joins TRBV11-1 to TRBJ2-5; 10 bases are a match to TRBD2. CDR1 and CDR2 (germline): SGHAT, FQDESV (reference sequence). This CDR3 contains 17 residues. The junction had 14 bases not matched to a gene; V was cut back by 1 base and J by 9 bases. The CDR3 region is CASSLEGLADRQGAQYF. Written as DNA, the CDR3 is TGTGCCAGCAGCTTAGAAGGACTAGCGGACCGCCAAGGGGCCCAGTACTTC.

As regards this clonotype: Its ends do not fully match the called genes, so a read error is possible. The chain couples TRBV11-2 to TRBJ1-2; D is ambiguous. The CDR3 is 14 residues long. Germline V gene sequence: CDR1 SGHAT, CDR2 FQNNGV. CDR3 region: CASILLTANYGYTF. The CDR3 DNA is TGTGCCAGCATCTTACTGACGGCTAACTATGGCTACACTTTC.

Worth noting for this clonotype: Germline is not matched at one junction end, which may reflect a read error. The V gene is TRBV11-3, the J gene TRBJ2-1; possibly TRBD2 for D (5 bases). CDR1 SGHNT and CDR2 YENEEA come from the germline V gene. CDR3 length: 14 residues. Here the CDR3 reads CANNPASSYNEQFF. The CDR3 region has the DNA TGTGCCAACAATCCGGCTAGCTCCTATAATGAGCAGTTCTTC.

This chain uses TRBV6-1 with TRBJ2-2; 8 nucleotides align to TRBD2. Germline V gene data show CDR1 as MNHNS and CDR2 as SASEGT. The CDR3 length is 14 residues. V lost 8 bases to trimming and J lost 4 bases; unmatched junction nucleotides: 6. CDR3 DNA: TGTGCCAGCGGCGGGACTAGGGGCACCGGGGAGCTGTTTTTT. Translation: CASGGTRGTGELFF.

Comment on this clonotype: The junction departs from germline at one end; a sequencing error may be responsible. V gene TRBV7-9 combines with J gene TRBJ1-5; D unresolved. CDR3 length: 13 amino acids. The germline CDR1 and CDR2 sequences are SEHNR and FQNEAQ (reference sequence). The CDR3 loop reads CASSPNSDQPRHF. The CDR3, as DNA: TGTGCCAGCAGCCCAAATTCGGATCAGCCCCGGCATTTT.

The chain recombines TRBV10-1 with TRBJ2-3; possible D gene TRBD2, 5 bases. CDR1 WNHNN and CDR2 SYGVQD come from the germline V gene (reference sequence). The CDR3 runs 17 residues. Trimming removed 0 bases at V and 3 bases at J, with 16 bases between. CDR3 sequence reads: CASSESVSGSRTDTQYF. The CDR3 DNA sequence: TGCGCCAGCAGTGAGTCGGTGTCGGGGAGTAGGACAGATACGCAGTATTTT.

The chain carries TRBV30 and TRBJ1-1; D gene unclear. Germline V gene sequence: CDR1 GTSNPN, CDR2 SVGIG (reference sequence). V dropped 0 bases and J dropped 9 bases, with 14 bases sitting between them. This CDR3 is built from 13 residues. The CDR3 loop reads CAWSVEGGSKAFF. CDR3 bases: TGTGCCTGGAGTGTAGAGGGAGGGAGCAAAGCTTTCTTT.

The gene calls are TRBV2 and TRBJ2-7; 8 nucleotides match TRBD1. CDR1 is SNHLY, CDR2 FYNNEI, per germline. This CDR3 spans 14 amino acids. V was pared by 4 bases and J by 4 bases, with 6 bases of the junction left unmatched. CDR3 nucleotides: TGTGCCAGCAGTGGTGACAGGGGAGGATACGAGCAGTACTTC. This gives the protein CASSGDRGGYEQYF.

In nucleotides, the CDR3 is TGCAGTGCTGAGGGGGCGAGCTACGAGCAGTACTTC. Amino acids: CSAEGASYEQYF. This chain connects TRBV29-1 to TRBJ2-7; 7 bases map to TRBD1. Per the germline V gene, CDR1 is SQVTM and CDR2 is ANQGSEA. The CDR3 totals 12 residues.

This rearrangement joins TRBV11-2 to TRBJ2-1; the match to TRBD2 covers 8 bases. CDR1 SGHAT and CDR2 FQNNGV come from the germline V gene. The V segment lost 7 bases and the J segment 6 bases; nucleotides outside the gene matches: 11. CDR3 length: 15 residues. The CDR3 reads CASNIESGSINEQFF. CDR3 DNA: TGTGCCAGCAACATAGAAAGCGGGAGCATCAATGAGCAGTTCTTC. The whole variable domain, remainder taken from reference TRBV11-2 and TRBJ2-1, is EAGVAQSPRYKIIEKRQSVAFWCNPISGHATLYWYQQILGQGPKLLIQFQNNGVVDDSQLPKDRFSAERLKGVDSTLKIQPAKLEDSAVYLCASNIESGSINEQFFGPGTRLTVL.

Note on this clonotype: This may stem from a read error, because a much larger clone lies one nucleotide away. CDR3: CSAGEGVTEAFF. The CDR3 nucleotides are TGCAGCGCTGGAGAGGGGGTGACTGAAGCTTTCTTT. The J gene is TRBJ1-1, the V gene TRBV29-1; perhaps TRBD1 as D (6 bases). The CDR3 length is 12 residues. V was clipped by 7 bases and J by 5 bases, with 14 bases between them. Germline CDR1 is SQVTM and CDR2 is ANQGSEA.

This clonotype has ten or more counts. J is TRBJ2-4 and V is TRBV11-3; 8 nucleotides line up with TRBD2. The CDR3 has 12 amino acids. The germline V gene has CDR1 SGHNT and CDR2 YENEEA. With 0 bases clipped from V and 15 bases from J, the junction kept 4 bases outside the gene matches. CDR3 loop: CASSLDGRAPYF. Here the CDR3 DNA reads TGTGCCAGCAGCTTAGACGGGAGGGCCCCGTACTTC.

This clonotype was counted many times. The chain recombines TRBV12-3 or TRBV12-4 with TRBJ2-7, with D unresolved. V lost 5 bases to trimming and J lost 0 bases, with 14 bases between them. The CDR3 is made up of 15 amino acids. The CDR3 spells CASSKRPRSSYEQYF. Here the CDR3 DNA reads TGTGCCAGCAGTAAACGACCGCGGAGCTCCTACGAGCAGTACTTC.

As concerns this clonotype: One end of the junction does not line up with germline, which may come from a read error. This chain uses TRBV11-2 with TRBJ2-5, with a weak D call TRBD1 (6 bases). In germline, CDR1 is SGHAT, CDR2 FQNNGV. The CDR3 consists of 14 residues. Written as DNA, the CDR3 is TGTGCCAGCAGGTACTCAGGGGAACAAGAGACCCAATGCTTC. Its protein product is CASRYSGEQETQCF.

Worth noting for this clonotype: Mismatch with germline at one junction end may stem from a read error. The V gene is TRBV11-2, the J gene TRBJ1-2, with D unclear. Germline V gene sequence: CDR1 SGHAT, CDR2 FQNNGV. This CDR3 has 15 amino acids. CDR3 bases: TGTGCCAGCAGCTCGTGGACGGGGAACAACTGTGGCTACACCTTC. Amino acid sequence: CASSSWTGNNCGYTF.

This clonotype was detected once. Relative to the germline gene, one junction end is altered; a read error may explain this. The CDR3 reads CASSLAVGSGSTADTQYF. The CDR3, as DNA: TGTGCCAGCAGCTTAGCCGTGGGTAGCGGGAGCACCGCAGATACCCAGTATTTT. The J gene is TRBJ2-3, the V gene TRBV11-2; 9 positions match TRBD2. The CDR3 runs to 18 residues. The germline V gene has CDR1 SGHAT and CDR2 FQNNGV.

This clonotype was seen only once. This may be a read error: a much more frequent sequence differs by one nucleotide. The chain couples TRBV13 to TRBJ2-6, with TRBD2 identical over 8 bases. The germline CDR1 and CDR2 sequences are PRHDT and FYEKMQ (reference sequence). Germline trimming cut 6 bases from V and 0 bases from J; bases unmatched to any gene: 10. The CDR3 consists of 18 residues. Written as DNA, the CDR3 is TGTGCCAGCAGTCCAAGCGGGAGTACGGGCTCTGGGGCCAACGTCCTGACTTTC. The encoded protein is CASSPSGSTGSGANVLTF.

With respect to this clonotype: Given a much more abundant clone one base away, this may be a read error. The gene calls are TRBV5-4 and TRBJ2-7, with TRBD1 identical over 9 bases. V was pared by 4 bases and J by 0 bases, with 5 bases of the junction left unmatched. The CDR3 has 15 residues. Germline loops: CDR1 SGHNT, CDR2 YYREEE (reference sequence). The CDR3 reads CASSPGQGNSYEQYF. The CDR3 coding sequence is TGTGCCAGCAGCCCCGGACAGGGGAACTCCTACGAGCAGTACTTC.

V usage is TRBV11-2 and J usage is TRBJ2-3; unclear D gene. The CDR3 covers 12 residues. Trimming pared 0 bases from V and 11 bases from J, leaving 9 bases between. From germline, CDR1 is SGHAT and CDR2 FQNNGV. The CDR3 reads CASSLDEIRQYF. The DNA of the CDR3 is TGTGCCAGCAGCTTAGATGAGATTAGGCAGTATTTT.